A single TCR beta chain is shown here with its context. At one end, the junction sequence differs from germline, possibly due to a read error. The record originates from a study of metastatic and nonmetastatic thyroid tumors. Background on the study: For malignant and benign thyroid patients, tumor or nodule tissue and blood were the sources whose repertoires were compared.

Among the patients, none had received any treatment before thyroid surgery. TCRdb used MiXCR to call clones anew from the PCR reads. The sample has tens of thousands of clones; around 32% are singletons. In germline, CDR1 is MNHEY, CDR2 SVGEGT. The CDR3 covers 21 residues. The origin of this receptor is a female donor with papillary thyroid cancer or a benign thyroid nodule (not recorded which). Some clones in this sample may be carry-over from other donors' samples. V is TRBV6-2 or TRBV6-3 and J is TRBJ2-2, with TRBD2 matching over 11 bases. What was sequenced was blood. CDR3 bases: TGTGCCAGCAGTTACTCTGAGGTTGGTAGCGGGAGGGCCTACAACACCGGTGAGCTGTTTTTT. Its translation is CASSYSEVGSGRAYNTGELFF.